The T cell receptor (beta chain) described here comes from a study of OX40 agonist ivuxolimab in advanced cancers. V was clipped by 4 bases and J by 2 bases, with 12 bases between them. CDR1 and CDR2 (germline): MNHEY, SMNVEV (reference sequence). The CDR3 extends over 14 amino acids. Turning to this clone: The antigen remains unidentified.

The method was immunoSEQ multiplex PCR; TCRdb's version includes in-frame clones alone and lacks a portion of them. This sample has 65,000 to 85,000 clones; roughly nine tenths occur once, and the top ten carry over 2%. Study-wide findings and caveats: In a subset of nonresponders, normalized T-cell clonal expansion was also low.

Sequencing was performed on CD4+ or CD8+ T cells sorted from blood, taken in a trial of the OX40 agonist ivuxolimab. The sequence was collected from an adult with an advanced solid tumor such as melanoma, head and neck, liver or kidney cancer. The V call is TRBV27, the J call TRBJ2-7, with TRBD1 as a possible D gene (6 bases). CDR3 amino acids: CASSYSRDTYEQYF. The CDR3 region has the DNA TGTGCCAGCAGTTACTCCAGGGACACCTACGAGCAGTACTTC.